The rows below give T cell receptor beta chains drawn from one sample of a study of control samples from healthy donors and cancer patients. Sequencing used immunoSEQ multiplex PCR; TCRdb keeps in-frame clones, though not all of them. The repertoire holds around 53,000 clones, with around 87% as singletons. Sequenced sample: PBMCs. The receptor set was obtained from a man in his 60s with head and neck cancer. Both conserved end residues are part of each CDR3. The D gene is left open where the match is weak. Part of the rows lack a size; the others show once, few, many or a class for expanded clones.

size,D,J,V,DNA,CDR3
-,-,TRBJ2-5,TRBV25-1,TGTGCCAGCAGTGAAAGCTCCGCGGAGACCCAGTACTTC,CASSESSAETQYF
-,-,TRBJ1-3,TRBV25-1,TGTGCCTCGACCGAGGTAAACTCTGGAAACACCATATATTTT,CASTEVNSGNTIYF
-,-,TRBJ2-2,TRBV7-2,TGTGCCAGCATCCTCGGTTTGGATAACACCGGGGAGCTGTTTTTT,CASILGLDNTGELFF
-,-,TRBJ2-1,TRBV5-1,TGCGCCAGCAGGGGGCAAAATGAGCAGTTCTTC,CASRGQNEQFF
-,-,TRBJ2-3,TRBV7-9,TGTGCCAGCAGCTCGCTACTACCGGAGCAGTATTTT,CASSSLLPEQYF
-,TRBD1,TRBJ1-1,TRBV23-1,TGCGCCAGCAGTCAAGGACAGGCCACGGAAGCTTTCTTT,CASSQGQATEAFF
-,-,TRBJ1-2,TRBV21-1,TGTGCCAGCAACGAACCCAACACCAAACCCTGGAGAGGCTACACCTTC,CASNEPNTKPWRGYTF
-,-,TRBJ1-3,TRBV6-2/TRBV6-3,TGTGCCAGCAGTTTCCAACCGGCACCCTCTGGAAACACCATATATTTT,CASSFQPAPSGNTIYF
-,-,TRBJ2-5,TRBV10-2,TGCGCCAGCAGTGAGTCTGGAGAGACCCAGTACTTC,CASSESGETQYF
-,TRBD2,TRBJ2-7,TRBV27,TGTGCCAGCAGGAGACTAGCGGGAGGACCAACCTACGAGCAGTACTTC,CASRRLAGGPTYEQYF
-,-,TRBJ1-6,TRBV6-5,TGTGCCAGCAGTTACTCAAATAATTCACCCCTCCACTTT,CASSYSNNSPLHF
-,-,TRBJ2-2,TRBV10-3,TGTGCCATCAGTAAACAGGGAACAACCGGGGAGCTGTTTTTT,CAISKQGTTGELFF
-,-,TRBJ2-7,TRBV5-6,TGTGCCAGCAGCTTAGCACTAGTGCCCTACGAGCAGTACTTC,CASSLALVPYEQYF
-,-,TRBJ2-2,TRBV11-2,TGTGCCAGCAGCGGAAGAAAGGGGGGCCCGAACACCGGGGAGCTGTTTTTT,CASSGRKGGPNTGELFF
-,-,TRBJ2-5,TRBV7-9,TGTGCCAGCAGCTTAGTTCCCCAAGAGACCCAGTACTTC,CASSLVPQETQYF
-,-,TRBJ2-3,TRBV24-1,TGTGCCACATCCGGGACATTCGTCACAGATACGCAGTATTTT,CATSGTFVTDTQYF
-,TRBD1,TRBJ2-3,TRBV4-3,TGCGCCAGCAGCCAAGAGGGGGTCCGGACAGGGACTCCAGATACGCAGTATTTT,CASSQEGVRTGTPDTQYF
-,TRBD1,TRBJ2-1,TRBV7-3,TGTGCCAGCAGCCTCTTAGGTGGACAGGGGGCGGTTCAGTTCTTC,CASSLLGGQGAVQFF
-,-,TRBJ1-4,TRBV4-3,TGCGCCAGCAGCCAAGGCCCCGCCCTGTTGCAGGGCACTAATGAAAAACTGTTTTTT,CASSQGPALLQGTNEKLFF
-,-,TRBJ1-2,TRBV6-2/TRBV6-3,TGTGCCAGCAGCCTTGCTCCGGAAGAACACTATGGCTACACCTTC,CASSLAPEEHYGYTF
once,TRBD2,TRBJ2-2,TRBV19,TGTGCCAGTAGTAGATGGGGGGGTAGTACCGGGGAGCTGTTTTTT,CASSRWGGSTGELFF
-,-,TRBJ2-2,TRBV7-3,TGTGCCAGCAGCTCCGTAGGAGGGTTCACCGGGGAGCTGTTTTTT,CASSSVGGFTGELFF
-,TRBD1,TRBJ2-2,TRBV19,TGTGCCAGTACGGGACAGCCGAACACCGGGGAGCTGTTTTTT,CASTGQPNTGELFF
-,TRBD1,TRBJ1-5,TRBV16,TGTGCCAGCAGCCCTTTTCCGGGACAGGGGAGCAATCAGCCCCAGCATTTT,CASSPFPGQGSNQPQHF
-,TRBD2,TRBJ2-2,TRBV4-2,TGTGCCAGCAGCCACGGACTAGCGGGAGGGCCGAACACCGGGGAGCTGTTTTTT,CASSHGLAGGPNTGELFF
-,TRBD1,TRBJ2-5,TRBV5-1,TGCGCCAGCAGCGTGGGGACAGGGGGCGCGGAGACCCAGTACTTC,CASSVGTGGAETQYF
-,-,TRBJ2-1,TRBV11-2,TGTGCCAGCAGCCGCGACCGAACGACCTACAATGAGCAGTTCTTC,CASSRDRTTYNEQFF
-,TRBD1,TRBJ1-1,TRBV30,TGTGCCAGCCGGGGACAGCTTAACACTGAAGCTTTCTTT,CASRGQLNTEAFF
once,-,TRBJ2-2,TRBV7-3,TGTGCCAGCAGCCCGTTAGGGGGGGCGAACACCGGGGAGCTGTTTTTT,CASSPLGGANTGELFF
once,TRBD2,TRBJ2-1,TRBV12-3/TRBV12-4,TGTGCCAGCAGTTCCAGCGGGAGAAATGAGCAGTTCTTC,CASSSSGRNEQFF
once,TRBD2,TRBJ2-3,TRBV5-4,TGTGCCAGCAGCGGGGGGGGATCTAGCACAGATACGCAGTATTTT,CASSGGGSSTDTQYF
-,TRBD2,TRBJ2-7,TRBV6-5,TGTGCCAGCAGGGCCGGACTAGGGAGCTCCTACGAGCAGTACTTC,CASRAGLGSSYEQYF
-,TRBD2,TRBJ2-1,TRBV7-8,TGTGCCAGCAGCACTGATTCTAGCGGTCCTTTCTCCACCCGCTCCTACAATGAGCAGTTCTTC,CASSTDSSGPFSTRSYNEQFF
-,-,TRBJ1-1,TRBV7-9,TGTGCCAGCCACTGGTTAACCATGAACACTGAAGCTTTCTTT,CASHWLTMNTEAFF
-,TRBD1,TRBJ1-1,TRBV28,TGTGCCAGCAGATTTGAGGGGGCGCGGAACACTGAAGCTTTCTTT,CASRFEGARNTEAFF
-,TRBD2,TRBJ2-1,TRBV4-2,TGTGCCAGCAGCCAAGTTACGCTAGCGGGGGGGGCCAACAATGAGCAGTTCTTC,CASSQVTLAGGANNEQFF
-,-,TRBJ2-5,TRBV6-2/TRBV6-3,TGTGCCAGCAGTTACCGGGAAGGGTGGGAGACCCAGTACTTC,CASSYREGWETQYF
-,-,TRBJ1-2,TRBV19,TGTGCCAGTAGTATAGCATCCAACTATGGCTACACCTTC,CASSIASNYGYTF
-,-,TRBJ2-1,TRBV27,TGTGCCAGCAGTTCAGGGTGGTTTAACAATGAGCAGTTCTTC,CASSSGWFNNEQFF
-,-,TRBJ1-5,TRBV2,TGTGCCAGCAGTGAGGGTTGGCGGCAGCCCCAGCATTTT,CASSEGWRQPQHF
-,-,TRBJ2-5,TRBV27,TGTGCCAGCAGCTTCTCCGGTGACGAGACCCAGTACTTC,CASSFSGDETQYF
-,TRBD1,TRBJ1-6,TRBV2,TGTGCCAGCAGTGAAATTCGGACAGGGATGGATTCACCCCTCCACTTT,CASSEIRTGMDSPLHF
-,TRBD2,TRBJ2-2,TRBV7-2,TGTGCCAGCAGCTTAGATAGACTAGCGGCACACACCGGGGAGCTGTTTTTT,CASSLDRLAAHTGELFF
-,-,TRBJ1-3,TRBV27,TGTGCCAGCAGTTTTCGCTCTCCGCCGCCGTTCGATACGCTCTCTGGAAACACCATATATTTT,CASSFRSPPPFDTLSGNTIYF
once,TRBD1,TRBJ1-2,TRBV6-5,TGTGCCAGCTCCTGGGAAATCGGGACAGGGATGGGCTACACCTTC,CASSWEIGTGMGYTF
-,-,TRBJ1-1,TRBV2,TGTGCCAGCAGTGAAGTGGCGGTGAACACTGAAGCTTTCTTT,CASSEVAVNTEAFF
once,-,TRBJ2-7,TRBV5-5,TGTGCCAGCAGCGTAACTCTATCAGTTATGGACGAGCAGTACTTC,CASSVTLSVMDEQYF
-,-,TRBJ1-5,TRBV19,TGTGCCAGTACATATAGCAATCAGCCCCAGCATTTT,CASTYSNQPQHF
once,-,TRBJ1-6,TRBV10-2,TGCGCCAGCAGGACCGGGGGGGTTCATTCACCCCTCCACTTT,CASRTGGVHSPLHF
-,-,TRBJ2-3,TRBV7-6,TGTGCCAGCAGCTTGGGGGGAGGAAGCCCAGATACGCAGTATTTT,CASSLGGGSPDTQYF
-,TRBD1,TRBJ2-3,TRBV5-4,TGTGCCAGCAGCCCCAGGGGGCGAGAAGATACGCAGTATTTT,CASSPRGREDTQYF